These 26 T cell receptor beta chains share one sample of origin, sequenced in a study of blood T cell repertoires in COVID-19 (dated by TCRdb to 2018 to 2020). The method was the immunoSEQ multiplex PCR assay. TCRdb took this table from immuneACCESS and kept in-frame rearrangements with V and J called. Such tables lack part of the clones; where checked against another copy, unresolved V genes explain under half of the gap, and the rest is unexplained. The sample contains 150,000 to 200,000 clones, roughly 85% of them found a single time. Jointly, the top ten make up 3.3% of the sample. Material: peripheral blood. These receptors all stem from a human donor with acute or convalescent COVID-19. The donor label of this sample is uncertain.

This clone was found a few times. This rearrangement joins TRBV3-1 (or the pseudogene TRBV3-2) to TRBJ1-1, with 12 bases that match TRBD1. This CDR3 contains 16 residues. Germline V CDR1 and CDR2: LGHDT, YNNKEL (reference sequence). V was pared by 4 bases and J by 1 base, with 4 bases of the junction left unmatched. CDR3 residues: CASSLGQGAGNTEAFF. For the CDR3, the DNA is TGTGCCAGCAGCCTGGGACAGGGGGCGGGGAACACTGAAGCTTTCTTT.

The CDR3 nucleotides read TGCGCCAGCAGCCAAGATCCGGGTTCGGGTTTGTATACGCAGTATTTT. Its translation is CASSQDPGSGLYTQYF. The genes are TRBV4-3 and TRBJ2-3, with no clear D. The CDR3 loop spans 16 amino acids. Trimming left V 0 bases short and J 7 bases short, with 17 bases between. Looked up from germline, CDR1 is LGHNA and CDR2 is YSLEER.

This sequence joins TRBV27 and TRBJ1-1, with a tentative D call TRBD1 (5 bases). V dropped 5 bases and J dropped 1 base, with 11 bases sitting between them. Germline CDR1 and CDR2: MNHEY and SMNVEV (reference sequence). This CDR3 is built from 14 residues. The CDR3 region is CASSTSGWNTEAFF. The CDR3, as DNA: TGTGCCAGCAGTACCTCAGGGTGGAACACTGAAGCTTTCTTT.

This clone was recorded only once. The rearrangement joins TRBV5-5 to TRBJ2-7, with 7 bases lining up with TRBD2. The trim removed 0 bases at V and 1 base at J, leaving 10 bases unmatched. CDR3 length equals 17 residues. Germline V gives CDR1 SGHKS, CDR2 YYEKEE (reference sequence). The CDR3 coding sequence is TGTGCCAGCAGCTTGGGCGGGGCGGGGGTCGGGTCCTACGAGCAGTACTTC. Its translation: CASSLGGAGVGSYEQYF.

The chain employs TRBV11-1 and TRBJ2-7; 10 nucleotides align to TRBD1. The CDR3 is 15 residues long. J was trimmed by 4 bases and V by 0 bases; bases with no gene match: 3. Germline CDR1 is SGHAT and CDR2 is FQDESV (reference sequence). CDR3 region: CASSLATGGRYEQYF. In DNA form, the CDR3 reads TGTGCCAGCAGCTTAGCGACAGGGGGCAGGTACGAGCAGTACTTC.

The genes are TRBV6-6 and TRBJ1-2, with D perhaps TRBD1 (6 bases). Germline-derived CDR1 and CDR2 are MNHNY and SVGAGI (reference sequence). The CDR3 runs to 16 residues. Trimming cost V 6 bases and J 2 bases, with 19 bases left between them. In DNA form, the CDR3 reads TGTGCCAGCAGCGACGGGACAAGCCGAGCAAACTATGGCTACACCTTC. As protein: CASSDGTSRANYGYTF.

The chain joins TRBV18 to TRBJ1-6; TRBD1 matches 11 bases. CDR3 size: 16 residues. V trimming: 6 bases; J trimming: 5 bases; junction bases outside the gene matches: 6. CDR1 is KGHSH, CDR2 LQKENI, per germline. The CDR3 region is CASSHGQGANNSPLHF. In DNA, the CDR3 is TGTGCCAGCTCTCACGGACAGGGGGCAAATAATTCACCCCTCCACTTT. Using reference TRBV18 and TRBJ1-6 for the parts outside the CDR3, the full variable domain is NAGVMQNPRHLVRRRGQEARLRCSPMKGHSHVYWYRQLPEEGLKFMVYLQKENIIDESGMPKERFSAEFPKEGPSILRIQQVVRGDSAAYFCASSHGQGANNSPLHFGNGTRLTVT.

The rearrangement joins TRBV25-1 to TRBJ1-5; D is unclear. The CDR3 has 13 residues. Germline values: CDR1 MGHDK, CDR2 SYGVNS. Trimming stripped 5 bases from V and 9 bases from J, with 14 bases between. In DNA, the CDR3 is TGTGCCAGCAGTAACGGGGAGATGTGGCCCCAGCATTTT. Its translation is CASSNGEMWPQHF.

This CDR3 is CASSTRSVIGYTF. CDR3 DNA sequence: TGTGCCAGCAGTACCCGGTCGGTTATAGGCTACACCTTC. The chain joins TRBV12-3 or TRBV12-4 to TRBJ1-2; D is undetermined. CDR3 length: 13 amino acids. Trimming stripped 5 bases from V and 8 bases from J, with 15 bases between.

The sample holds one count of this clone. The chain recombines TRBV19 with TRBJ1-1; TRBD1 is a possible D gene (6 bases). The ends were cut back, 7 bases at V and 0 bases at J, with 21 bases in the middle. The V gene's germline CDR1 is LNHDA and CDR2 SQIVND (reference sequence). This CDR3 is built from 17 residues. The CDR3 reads CASTIRGGEGMNTEAFF. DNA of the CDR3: TGTGCCAGTACCATCCGAGGGGGGGAAGGGATGAACACTGAAGCTTTCTTT.

The CDR3 DNA reads as TGTGCCAGCAGCTCCTCAGGGTATGATGGCTACACCTTC. This codes for CASSSSGYDGYTF. This rearrangement joins TRBV11-3 to TRBJ1-2, with D maybe TRBD1 (5 bases). The V gene's germline CDR1 is SGHNT and CDR2 YENEEA. V lost 4 bases, J lost 6 bases, and 12 bases lay in between. The CDR3 consists of 13 residues.

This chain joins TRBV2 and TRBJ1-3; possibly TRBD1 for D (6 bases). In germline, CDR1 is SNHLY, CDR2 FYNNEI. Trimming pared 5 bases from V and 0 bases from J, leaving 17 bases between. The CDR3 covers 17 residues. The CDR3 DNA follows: TGTGCCAGCAGTATCCGGACAGATTTTTCCTCTGGAAACACCATATATTTT. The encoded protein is CASSIRTDFSSGNTIYF.

In DNA, the CDR3 is TGTGCCAGCAGTGAATTGAGCGGTGGGGCCAACGTCCTGACTTTC. Residues: CASSELSGGANVLTF. The J gene is TRBJ2-6, the V gene TRBV2, with a weak D call TRBD2 (5 bases). The CDR3 contains 15 residues. The germline V gene encodes CDR1 SNHLY and CDR2 FYNNEI. V lost 2 bases and J lost 3, with 8 bases in between. The variable domain in full, completed from reference TRBV2 and TRBJ2-6, reads EPEVTQTPSHQVTQMGQEVILRCVPISNHLYFYWYRQILGQKVEFLVSFYNNEISEKSEIFDDQFSVERPDGSNFTLKIRSTKLEDSAMYFCASSELSGGANVLTFGAGSRLTVL.

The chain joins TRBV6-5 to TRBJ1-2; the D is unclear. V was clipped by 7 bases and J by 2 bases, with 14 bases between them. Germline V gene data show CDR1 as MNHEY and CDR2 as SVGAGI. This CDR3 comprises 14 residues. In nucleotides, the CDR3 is TGTGCCAGCACGAGGGATTCGTCCAACTATGGCTACACCTTC. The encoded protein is CASTRDSSNYGYTF.

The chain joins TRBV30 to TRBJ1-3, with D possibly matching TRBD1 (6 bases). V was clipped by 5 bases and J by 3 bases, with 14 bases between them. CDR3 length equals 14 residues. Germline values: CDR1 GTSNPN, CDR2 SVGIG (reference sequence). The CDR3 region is CAWSRPGDGNTIYF. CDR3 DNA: TGTGCCTGGTCTCGACCAGGGGATGGAAACACCATATATTTT.

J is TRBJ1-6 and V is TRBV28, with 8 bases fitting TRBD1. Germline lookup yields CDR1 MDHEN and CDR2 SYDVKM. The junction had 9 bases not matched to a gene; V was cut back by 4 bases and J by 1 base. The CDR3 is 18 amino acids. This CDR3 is CASSSTGTGFSYNSPLHF. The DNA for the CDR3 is TGTGCCAGCAGTTCAACCGGGACAGGATTTTCCTATAATTCACCCCTCCACTTT.

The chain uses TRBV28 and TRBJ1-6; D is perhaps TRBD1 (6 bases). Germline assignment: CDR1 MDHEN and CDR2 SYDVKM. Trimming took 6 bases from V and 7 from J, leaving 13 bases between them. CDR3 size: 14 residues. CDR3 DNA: TGTGCCAGCAGGATCCAGGGGTTGAATTCACCCCTCCACTTT. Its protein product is CASRIQGLNSPLHF.

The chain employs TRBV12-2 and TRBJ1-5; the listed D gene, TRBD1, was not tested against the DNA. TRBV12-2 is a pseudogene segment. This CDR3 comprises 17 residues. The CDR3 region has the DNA TGTGCAAGTCGCCTACACGGACAGGGGGCTTCGGGGCAGCCCCAGCATTTT. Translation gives CASRLHGQGASGQPQHF.

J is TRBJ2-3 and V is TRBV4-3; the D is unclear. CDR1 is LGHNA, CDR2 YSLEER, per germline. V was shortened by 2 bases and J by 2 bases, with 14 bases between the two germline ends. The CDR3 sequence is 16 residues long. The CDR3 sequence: CASSQKLHPITDTQYF. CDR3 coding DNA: TGCGCCAGCAGCCAAAAACTGCACCCTATCACAGATACGCAGTATTTT.

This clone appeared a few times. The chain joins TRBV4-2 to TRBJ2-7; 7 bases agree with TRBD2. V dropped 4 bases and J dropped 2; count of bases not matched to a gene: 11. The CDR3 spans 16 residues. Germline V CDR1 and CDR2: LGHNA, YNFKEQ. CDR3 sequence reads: CASSPGRGSGTYEQYF. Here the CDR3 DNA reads TGTGCCAGCAGCCCCGGGCGCGGGAGTGGAACCTACGAGCAGTACTTC.

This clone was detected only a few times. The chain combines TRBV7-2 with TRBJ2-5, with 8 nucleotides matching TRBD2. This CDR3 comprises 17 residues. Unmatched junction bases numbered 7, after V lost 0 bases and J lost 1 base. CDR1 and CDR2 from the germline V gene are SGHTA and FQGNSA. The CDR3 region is CASSLAPGAGGQETQYF. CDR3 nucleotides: TGTGCCAGCAGCTTAGCCCCAGGCGCGGGGGGCCAAGAGACCCAGTACTTC. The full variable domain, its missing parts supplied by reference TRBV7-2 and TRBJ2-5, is GAGVSQSPSNKVTEKGKDVELRCDPISGHTALYWYRQSLGQGLEFLIYFQGNSAPDKSGLPSDRFSAERTGGSVSTLTIQRTQQEDSAVYLCASSLAPGAGGQETQYFGPGTRLLVL.

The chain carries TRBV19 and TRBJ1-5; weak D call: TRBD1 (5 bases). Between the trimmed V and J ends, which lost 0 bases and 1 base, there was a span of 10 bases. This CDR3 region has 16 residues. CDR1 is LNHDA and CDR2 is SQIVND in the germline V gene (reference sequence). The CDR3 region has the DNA TGTGCCAGTAGTATAGAAACGAAGGGGAGCAATCAGCCCCAGCATTTT. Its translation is CASSIETKGSNQPQHF.

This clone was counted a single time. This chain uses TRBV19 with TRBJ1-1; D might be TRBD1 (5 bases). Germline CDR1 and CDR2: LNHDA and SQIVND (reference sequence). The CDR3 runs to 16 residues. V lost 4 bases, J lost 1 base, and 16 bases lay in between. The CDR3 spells CASSTYKTVTNTEAFF. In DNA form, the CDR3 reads TGTGCCAGTAGTACTTATAAGACAGTCACGAACACTGAAGCTTTCTTT.

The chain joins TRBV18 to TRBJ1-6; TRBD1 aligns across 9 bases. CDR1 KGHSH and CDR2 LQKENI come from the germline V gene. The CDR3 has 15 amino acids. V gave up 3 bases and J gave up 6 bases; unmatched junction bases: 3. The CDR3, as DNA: TGTGCCAGCTCACCCGGGACAGGGTTTAATTCACCCCTCCACTTT. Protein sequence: CASSPGTGFNSPLHF.

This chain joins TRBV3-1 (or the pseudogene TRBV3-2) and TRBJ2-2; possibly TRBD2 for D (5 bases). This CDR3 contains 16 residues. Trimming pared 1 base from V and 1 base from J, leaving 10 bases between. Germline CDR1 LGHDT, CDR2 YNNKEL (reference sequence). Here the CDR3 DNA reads TGTGCCAGCAGCCAAGGAAGCGGTCTGAACACCGGGGAGCTGTTTTTT. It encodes CASSQGSGLNTGELFF.

CDR3 loop: CASSLLGQVTGELFF. CDR3 DNA: TGTGCCAGCAGTTTACTCGGACAGGTCACCGGGGAGCTGTTTTTT. This sequence joins TRBV27 and TRBJ2-2; 7 bases match TRBD1. CDR1 is MNHEY, CDR2 SMNVEV, per germline (reference sequence). With V trimmed by 2 bases and J by 4 bases, 4 bases remained unmatched. The CDR3 length is 15 residues.